The rows below give T cell receptor beta chains drawn from one sample of a study of blood T cell repertoires in COVID-19. The assay was immunoSEQ multiplex PCR, and TCRdb's table has in-frame clones only and misses some. This table has 30,000 or so clones, approximately 90% appearing once. Sequenced material: peripheral blood. The receptors were gathered from a human donor in a cohort sampled during active COVID-19. Each CDR3 is given with its conserved first and last residue. The D gene is left open where the match is weak. Expanded clones are given a class, and other clones once, few, many or no size at all.

V	size	length	J	D	CDR3	DNA
TRBV28	once	16	TRBJ1-5	TRBD1	CASSQLGDRDHQPQHF	TGTGCCAGCAGCCAATTAGGGGACAGGGACCATCAGCCCCAGCATTTT
TRBV3-1/TRBV3-2	.	12	TRBJ1-1	.	CASRQGHTEAFF	TGTGCCAGCAGACAGGGACATACCGAAGCTTTCTTT
TRBV18	.	12	TRBJ2-5	.	CASSFSQETQYF	TGTGCCAGCTCATTCTCTCAAGAGACCCAGTACTTC
TRBV5-6	.	15	TRBJ1-4	.	CASSYRAKGTEKLFF	TGTGCCAGCAGCTATCGGGCCAAGGGGACAGAAAAACTGTTTTTT
TRBV29-1	.	14	TRBJ2-1	TRBD1	CSVDRQGSYNEQFF	TGCAGCGTTGACCGACAGGGGTCCTACAATGAGCAGTTCTTC
TRBV18	.	14	TRBJ1-5	.	CASSTFNSNQPQHF	TGTGCCAGCTCGACTTTTAATAGCAATCAGCCCCAGCATTTT
TRBV7-9	.	14	TRBJ2-6	.	CASGGSSGANVLTF	TGTGCCAGCGGGGGGTCCTCTGGGGCCAACGTCCTGACTTTC
TRBV5-1	.	17	TRBJ2-6	.	CASSSGTASSGANVLTF	TGCGCCAGCAGCTCGGGGACTGCGAGCTCTGGGGCCAACGTCCTGACTTTC
TRBV30	.	15	TRBJ2-3	.	CAWIPQGRGADTQYF	TGTGCCTGGATTCCACAGGGTAGAGGGGCAGATACGCAGTATTTT
TRBV5-1	once	13	TRBJ2-5	TRBD2	CACGTSLGETQYF	TGCGCCTGCGGGACTAGCCTAGGGGAGACCCAGTACTTC
TRBV21-1	.	16	TRBJ2-2	.	CASSKEGGGPTGELFF	TGTGCCAGCAGCAAAGAAGGGGGGGGCCCCACCGGGGAGCTGTTTTTT
TRBV7-3	.	17	TRBJ1-3	.	CASSLHGGPLSGNTIYF	TGTGCCAGCAGCTTACACGGGGGGCCCCTCTCTGGAAACACCATATATTTT
TRBV3-1/TRBV3-2	.	15	TRBJ2-1	TRBD2	CASSLTSGAYNEQFF	TGTGCCAGCAGCTTGACTAGCGGGGCGTACAATGAGCAGTTCTTC
TRBV4-2	.	16	TRBJ2-6	.	CASSQATVTGANVLTF	TGTGCCAGCAGCCAAGCGACAGTTACTGGGGCCAACGTCCTGACTTTC
TRBV11-3	.	11	TRBJ1-1	.	CASSLGPVAFF	TGTGCCAGCAGCTTGGGCCCCGTGGCTTTCTTT
TRBV5-1	.	15	TRBJ2-2	TRBD2	CASSELLAGSGELFF	TGCGCCAGCAGCGAGCTCCTAGCGGGGTCGGGGGAGCTGTTTTTT
TRBV24-1	.	16	TRBJ1-4	.	CATFLDGVLRNEKLFF	TGTGCCACCTTTCTTGACGGGGTTTTACGGAATGAAAAACTGTTTTTT
TRBV3-1/TRBV3-2	.	15	TRBJ2-1	.	CASSPSVNSYNEQFF	TGTGCCAGCAGCCCATCAGTGAACTCCTACAATGAGCAGTTCTTC
TRBV2	.	16	TRBJ1-5	TRBD1	CASGGLDRDSNQPQHF	TGTGCCAGCGGTGGCCTTGACAGGGATAGCAATCAGCCCCAGCATTTT
TRBV5-1	.	15	TRBJ2-1	TRBD2	CASSSSGGNFNEQFF	TGCGCCAGCAGCTCGTCGGGGGGGAATTTCAATGAGCAGTTCTTC
TRBV24-1	.	16	TRBJ2-1	TRBD1	CATSGYGTGVNNEQFF	TGTGCCACCAGTGGCTACGGGACAGGGGTCAACAATGAGCAGTTCTTC
TRBV28	once	16	TRBJ2-4	TRBD1	CASSLPRTGGINIQYF	TGTGCCAGCAGTTTACCGCGGACAGGGGGCATAAACATTCAGTACTTC
TRBV6-6	.	13	TRBJ1-1	TRBD1	CASSYLTDRRAFF	TGTGCCAGCAGTTACTTAACGGACAGGAGAGCTTTCTTT
TRBV28	once	16	TRBJ1-5	TRBD1	CASSFPGTGSNQPQHF	TGTGCCAGCAGTTTTCCCGGGACAGGCTCGAATCAGCCCCAGCATTTT
TRBV6-5	.	15	TRBJ1-2	.	CASSPEANGNYGYTF	TGTGCCAGCAGTCCGGAAGCGAACGGTAACTATGGCTACACCTTC
TRBV10-3	.	13	TRBJ1-2	.	CAISESDTYGYTF	TGTGCCATCAGTGAGTCTGACACCTATGGCTACACCTTC
TRBV11-3	.	14	TRBJ1-1	.	CASSLRGANTEAFF	TGTGCCAGCAGCTTGCGGGGGGCGAACACTGAAGCTTTCTTT
TRBV7-2	.	16	TRBJ1-4	TRBD1	CASSLGLQGAFEKLFF	TGTGCCAGCAGCTTAGGACTCCAGGGGGCGTTTGAAAAACTGTTTTTT
TRBV7-2	.	16	TRBJ1-6	TRBD1	CASRDRASSYNSPLHF	TGTGCCAGCAGGGACAGGGCTAGCTCCTATAATTCACCCCTCCACTTT
TRBV11-3	.	16	TRBJ2-1	.	CASSLEAGVGYNEQFF	TGTGCCAGCAGCTTAGAAGCAGGGGTAGGATACAATGAGCAGTTCTTC
TRBV7-9	once	12	TRBJ1-1	.	CASSFADTEAFF	TGTGCCAGCAGCTTTGCGGACACTGAAGCTTTCTTT
TRBV19	.	14	TRBJ1-2	TRBD1	CASSNTGQGWGYTF	TGTGCCAGTAGTAATACCGGACAGGGATGGGGCTACACCTTC
TRBV5-1	.	15	TRBJ1-1	.	CASSLVTGGNTEAFF	TGCGCCAGCAGCTTGGTGACGGGGGGAAACACTGAAGCTTTCTTT
TRBV7-2	.	15	TRBJ2-2	TRBD1	CASRSQGTNTGELFF	TGTGCCAGCAGATCACAGGGGACCAACACCGGGGAGCTGTTTTTT
TRBV11-2	.	14	TRBJ2-3	.	CASSLVPRADTQYF	TGTGCCAGCAGCTTAGTTCCCCGGGCAGATACGCAGTATTTT
TRBV7-2	.	12	TRBJ2-3	.	CASRLLTDTQYF	TGTGCCAGCAGGCTACTCACAGATACGCAGTATTTT
TRBV13	.	16	TRBJ2-3	TRBD1	CASSRSWTGKEDTQYF	TGTGCCAGCAGCCGGTCTTGGACAGGGAAGGAAGATACGCAGTATTTT
TRBV3-1/TRBV3-2	.	13	TRBJ1-6	.	CASSQIDNSPLHF	TGTGCCAGCAGCCAAATAGATAATTCACCCCTCCACTTT
TRBV7-9	.	13	TRBJ2-5	.	CASSRGLRETQYF	TGTGCCAGCAGCCGAGGCTTGCGAGAGACCCAGTACTTC
TRBV29-1	.	16	TRBJ2-5	TRBD2	CSVASIRLAAQETQYF	TGCAGCGTTGCCTCAATAAGACTAGCGGCCCAAGAGACCCAGTACTTC
TRBV10-3	.	12	TRBJ1-4	.	CAVGPGREKLFF	TGTGCCGTCGGACCAGGGAGGGAAAAACTGTTTTTT
TRBV7-2	.	14	TRBJ2-5	TRBD2	CASSLMPSGETQYF	TGTGCCAGCAGCTTAATGCCTAGCGGAGAGACCCAGTACTTC
TRBV19	.	11	TRBJ2-1	.	CASSSRWEQFF	TGTGCCAGTAGTTCACGGTGGGAGCAGTTCTTC
TRBV27	.	16	TRBJ2-3	TRBD2	CASSSGTSGVTDTQYF	TGTGCCAGCAGTTCCGGGACTAGCGGAGTCACAGATACGCAGTATTTT
TRBV5-4	once	15	TRBJ2-1	TRBD2	CASSLRLAGGDEQFF	TGTGCCAGCAGCTTGAGGCTAGCGGGAGGCGATGAGCAGTTCTTC
TRBV7-9	.	16	TRBJ2-2	TRBD2	CASSNSAGGNTGELFF	TGTGCCAGCAGCAATTCAGCGGGGGGGAACACCGGGGAGCTGTTTTTT
TRBV30	.	14	TRBJ2-3	.	CAWKRSGSTDTQYF	TGTGCCTGGAAGCGGAGCGGAAGCACAGATACGCAGTATTTT
TRBV4-1	.	14	TRBJ1-1	TRBD1	CASSQATGVSEAFF	TGCGCCAGCAGCCAAGCGACAGGGGTGTCTGAAGCTTTCTTT